This T cell receptor beta chain emerged from a study of regulatory T cells in long-lasting Graves disease (dated by TCRdb to the early 2020s). With regard to the full study: Persistent Graves' disease meant more than 5 years of antithyroid drug treatment with TSH receptor autoantibodies that stayed positive. Peripheral blood TCR sequencing and RNA sequencing compared persistent Graves' disease patients with newly diagnosed Graves' disease patients. The study was conducted in China and was registered as a clinical trial. A total of about 35 samples underwent TCR sequencing, from 13 patients with persistent Graves' disease and roughly 20 patients with newly diagnosed Graves' disease. Persistent Graves' disease patients in the clinical cohort had taken antithyroid drugs for approximately 10 years on average. General study outcomes and caveats: The study examined only peripheral blood because the primary lesion, thyroid tissue, could not be accessed. Persistent patients shared more public clonotypes among themselves (under 3,000) than newly diagnosed patients did (roughly 920). Preferential use of TRBV28, TRBJ1-2 and TRBJ2-5 was observed in persistent disease, whereas TRBV20-1 and TRBJ2-1 were favored in newly diagnosed disease. Sequencing and analysis were limited to the TCR beta chain. Lower TCR Shannon entropy and fewer highly expanded clones were observed in persistent Graves' disease patients than in newly diagnosed patients, which suggested clonal expansion. The small sample size was acknowledged by the authors as a limitation that may reduce accuracy.

A word on this clonotype: Its antigen remains undetermined. Per-base qualities were not stored, and no clone one base away is much larger.

The germline V gene (reference sequence) yields DFQATT for CDR1 and SNEGSKA for CDR2. The CDR3 spans 13 residues, from the cysteine through the phenylalanine. The only DNA kept is the CDR3, 39 bases in frame from the first base. Deletion took 3 bases off V and 5 bases off J, with a span of 11 bases between the germline ends. This specimen's time point label, interpreted: persistent/refractory GD, antithyroid drugs over 5 years with positive TRAb. For both TCR sequencing and RNA sequencing, RNA was extracted from PBMCs in TRIzol. The diagnosis of Graves' disease followed American Thyroid Association guidelines. Recruitment of patients was carried out at an endocrinology department in Xi'an, China. From each patient, approximately 10 milliliters of peripheral blood was collected into an EDTA anticoagulant tube. Ficoll Paque Plus density gradient separation was used to isolate PBMCs, and no additional T cell sorting was done. An Agilent 2100 Bioanalyzer and agarose gel were used to assess RNA quality, and a NanoDrop 2000 was used to measure RNA concentration.

Preparation of the library involved multiplex PCR. Instrument used: Illumina HiSeq 4000. CDR3 regions were amplified by Arm-PCR with iRepertoire HTBI primers to construct TCR beta libraries. Before sequencing, the PCR products underwent gel purification. In the source study's methods: Across samples, about 63 TRBV and 13 to 15 TRBJ segments were identified and used for gene usage analysis of CDR3 amino acid clonotypes. Filtered high-quality paired reads were merged into contigs using COPE and FqMerger. BLAST was used to align contigs to IMGT TRBV, TRBD and TRBJ reference genes, with CDR3 defined following IMGT. Any clonotype with a frequency above 0.1% was classified as a highly expanded clone. Repertoire diversity was measured by Shannon entropy, and V-J evenness by the Gini coefficient. A clonotype found in more than one individual was treated as public. TCRdb passed the public sequencing reads through fastp at Q25 and MiXCR, retaining productive beta sequences. Under each unique CDR3 protein, matching rows form one entry showing the most common genes and DNA. The V and J calls were determined by TCRdb, not by the authors. The sample table contains about 660,000 distinct CDR3 sequences; only one count was recorded for around 32% of them. Together, the top ten hold roughly 41% of the sample.

Here the chain combines TRBV20-1 and TRBJ1-5; TRBD1 is perhaps the D gene, given 5 matching bases. This material consisted of peripheral blood mononuclear cells (PBMCs), taken when the disease was refractory, from a patient treated with antithyroid drugs. The sequence derives from a female donor with Graves disease. The bases read TGCAGTGCTAGGACAGACTCCCATCAGCCCCAGCATTTT. It translates as CSARTDSHQPQHF.